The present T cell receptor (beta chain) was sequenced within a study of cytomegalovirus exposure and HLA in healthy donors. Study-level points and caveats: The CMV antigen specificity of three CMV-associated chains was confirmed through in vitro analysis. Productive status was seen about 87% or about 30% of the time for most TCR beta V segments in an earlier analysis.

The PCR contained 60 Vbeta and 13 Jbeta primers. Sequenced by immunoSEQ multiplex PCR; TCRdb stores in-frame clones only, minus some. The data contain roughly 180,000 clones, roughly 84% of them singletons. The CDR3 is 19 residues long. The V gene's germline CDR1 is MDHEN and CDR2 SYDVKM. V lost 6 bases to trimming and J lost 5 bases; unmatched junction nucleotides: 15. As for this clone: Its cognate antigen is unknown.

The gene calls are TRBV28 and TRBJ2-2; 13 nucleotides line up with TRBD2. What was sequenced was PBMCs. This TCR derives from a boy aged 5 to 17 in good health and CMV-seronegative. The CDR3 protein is CASRLARTSGRVRTGELFF. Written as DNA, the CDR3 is TGTGCCAGCAGGTTGGCCAGGACTAGCGGGAGAGTTCGTACCGGGGAGCTGTTTTTT. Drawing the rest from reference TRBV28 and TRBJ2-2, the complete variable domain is DVKVTQSSRYLVKRTGEKVFLECVQDMDHENMFWYRQDPGLGLRLIYFSYDVKMKEKGDIPEGYSVSREKKERFSLILESASTNQTSMYLCASRLARTSGRVRTGELFFGEGSRLTVL.